The source of this TCR beta chain is a study of CD8 T cells in ankylosing spondylitis. General observations from the study: Characteristic of ankylosing spondylitis blood, it appeared, was a TCR beta motif comprising several highly homologous variants. Clones linked to the disease showed a CD8+ phenotype. They occurred at relatively low frequencies in peripheral blood. Significant enrichment of disease-linked clones was reported in matched ankylosing spondylitis synovial fluid.

The CDR3 has 13 residues. Trimming removed 1 base at V and 7 bases at J, with 8 bases between. Germline lookup yields CDR1 LGHDT and CDR2 YNNKEL (reference sequence). Preparation of TCR beta libraries was done by quantitative 5'-RACE with molecular barcodes. From the 5' RACE reads, TCRdb called clonotypes with MiXCR, one entry per CDR3 protein. The sample carries a few hundred thousand distinct CDR3 sequences, around 24% recorded once. On this clonotype: The antigen remains unidentified.

V and J are TRBV3-1 and TRBJ1-5, with D unresolved. This TCR derives from a male donor with ankylosing spondylitis. Sequenced input: blood, either unsorted or a sorted T cell fraction (not recorded which). The CDR3 DNA sequence: TGTGCCAGCAGCCAAGGGGTTTTGCAGCCCCAGCATTTT. Amino acids: CASSQGVLQPQHF.